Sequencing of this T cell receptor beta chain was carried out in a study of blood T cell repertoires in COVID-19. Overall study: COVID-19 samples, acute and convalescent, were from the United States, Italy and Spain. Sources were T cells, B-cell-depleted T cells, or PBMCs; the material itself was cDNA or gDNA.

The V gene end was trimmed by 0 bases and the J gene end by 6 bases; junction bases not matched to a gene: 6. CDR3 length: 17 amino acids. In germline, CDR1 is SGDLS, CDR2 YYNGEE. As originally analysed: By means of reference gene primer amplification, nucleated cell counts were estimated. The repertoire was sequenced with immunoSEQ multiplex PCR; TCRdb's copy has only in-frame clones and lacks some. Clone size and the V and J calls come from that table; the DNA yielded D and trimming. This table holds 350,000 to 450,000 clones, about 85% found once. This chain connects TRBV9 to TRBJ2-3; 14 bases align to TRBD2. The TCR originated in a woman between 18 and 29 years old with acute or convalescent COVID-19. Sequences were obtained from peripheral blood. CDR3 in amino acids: CASSVGVGLAGDDTQYF. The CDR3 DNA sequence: TGTGCCAGCAGCGTAGGAGTGGGACTAGCGGGAGACGATACGCAGTATTTT.